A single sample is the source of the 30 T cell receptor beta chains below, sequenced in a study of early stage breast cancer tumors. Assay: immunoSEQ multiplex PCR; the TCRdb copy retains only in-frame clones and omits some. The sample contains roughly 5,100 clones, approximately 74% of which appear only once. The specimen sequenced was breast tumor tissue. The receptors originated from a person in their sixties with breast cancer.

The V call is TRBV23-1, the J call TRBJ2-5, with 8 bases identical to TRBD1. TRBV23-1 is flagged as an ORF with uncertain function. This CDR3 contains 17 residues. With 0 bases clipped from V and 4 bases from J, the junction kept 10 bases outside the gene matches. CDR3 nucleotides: TGCGCCAGCAGTCAATCGTCGGCAGGGGGCTATCGAGAGACCCAGTACTTC. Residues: CASSQSSAGGYRETQYF.

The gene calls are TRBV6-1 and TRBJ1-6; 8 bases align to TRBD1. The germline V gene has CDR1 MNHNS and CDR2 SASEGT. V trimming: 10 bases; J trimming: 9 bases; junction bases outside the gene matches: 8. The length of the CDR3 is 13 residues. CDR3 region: CATTGQGGSPLHF. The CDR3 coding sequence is TGTGCCACCACTGGACAGGGAGGTTCACCCCTCCACTTT.

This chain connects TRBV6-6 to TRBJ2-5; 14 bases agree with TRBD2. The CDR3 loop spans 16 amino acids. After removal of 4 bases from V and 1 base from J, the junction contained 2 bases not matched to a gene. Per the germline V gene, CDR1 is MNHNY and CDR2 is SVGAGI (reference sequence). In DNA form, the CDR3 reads TGTGCCAGCAGTTGGACTAGCGGGGGGCCCCAAGAGACCCAGTACTTC. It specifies CASSWTSGGPQETQYF.

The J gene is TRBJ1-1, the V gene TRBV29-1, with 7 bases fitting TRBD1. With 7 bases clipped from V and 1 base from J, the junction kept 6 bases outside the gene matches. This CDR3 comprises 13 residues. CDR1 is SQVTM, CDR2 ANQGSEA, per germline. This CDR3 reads CSARQGGNTEAFF. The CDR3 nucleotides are TGCAGCGCCCGACAGGGAGGGAACACTGAAGCTTTCTTT.

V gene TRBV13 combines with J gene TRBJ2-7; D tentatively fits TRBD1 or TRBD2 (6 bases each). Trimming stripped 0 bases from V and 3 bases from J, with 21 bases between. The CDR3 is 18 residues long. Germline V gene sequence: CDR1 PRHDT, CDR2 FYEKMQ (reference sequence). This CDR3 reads CASSLGAGSGDWGYEQYF. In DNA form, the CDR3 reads TGTGCCAGCAGCTTAGGGGCGGGGTCAGGGGACTGGGGCTACGAGCAGTACTTC.

Here the CDR3 DNA reads TGTGCCAGCAGTTCCACAGGCTATGGCTACACCTTC. It is translated as CASSSTGYGYTF. The rearrangement joins TRBV6-1 to TRBJ1-2; TRBD1 might be the D (5 bases). The CDR3 is 12 amino acids. CDR1 is MNHNS and CDR2 is SASEGT in the germline V gene. The V gene lost 5 bases and the J gene lost 4 bases, with 8 bases spanning the gap.

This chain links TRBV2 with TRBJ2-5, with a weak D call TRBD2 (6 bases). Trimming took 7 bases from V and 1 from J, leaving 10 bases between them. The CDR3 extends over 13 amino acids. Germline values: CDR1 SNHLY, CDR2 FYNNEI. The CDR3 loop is CASNGGTQETQYF. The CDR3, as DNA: TGTGCCAGCAACGGGGGAACCCAAGAGACCCAGTACTTC.

The CDR3 DNA reads as TGTGCCAGCGGAACTAGCGGGGGCGGCCACGAGCAGTACTTC. It is translated as CASGTSGGGHEQYF. This chain uses TRBV7-9 with TRBJ2-7; 11 bases are a match to TRBD2. Germline CDR1 reads SEHNR; CDR2 reads FQNEAQ (reference sequence). The ends lost 8 bases at V and 5 bases at J; junction bases unmatched: 8. This CDR3 has 14 amino acids.

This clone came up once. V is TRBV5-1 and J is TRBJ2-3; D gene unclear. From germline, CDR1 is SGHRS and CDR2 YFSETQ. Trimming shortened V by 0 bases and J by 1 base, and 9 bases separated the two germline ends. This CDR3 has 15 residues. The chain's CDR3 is CASSLVGAGTDTQYF. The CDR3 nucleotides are TGCGCCAGCAGCTTGGTTGGCGCGGGCACAGATACGCAGTATTTT.

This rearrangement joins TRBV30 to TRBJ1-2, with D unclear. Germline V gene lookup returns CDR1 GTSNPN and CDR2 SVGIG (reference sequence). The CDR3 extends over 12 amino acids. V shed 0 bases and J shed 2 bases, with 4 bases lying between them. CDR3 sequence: CAWSVMNYGYTF. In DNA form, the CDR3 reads TGTGCCTGGAGTGTGATGAACTATGGCTACACCTTC.

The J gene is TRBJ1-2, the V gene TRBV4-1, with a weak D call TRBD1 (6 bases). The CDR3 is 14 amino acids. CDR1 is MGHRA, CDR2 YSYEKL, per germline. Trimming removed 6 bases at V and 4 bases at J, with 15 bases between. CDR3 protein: CASRNLGGSYGYTF. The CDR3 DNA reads TGCGCCAGCAGGAACCTTGGGGGCTCCTATGGCTACACCTTC.

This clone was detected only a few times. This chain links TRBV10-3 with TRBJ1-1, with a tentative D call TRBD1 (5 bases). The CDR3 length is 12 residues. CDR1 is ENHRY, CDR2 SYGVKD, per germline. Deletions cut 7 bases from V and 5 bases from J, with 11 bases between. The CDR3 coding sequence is TGTGCCATCACGGGCGGGGCTACTGAAGCTTTCTTT. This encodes CAITGGATEAFF.

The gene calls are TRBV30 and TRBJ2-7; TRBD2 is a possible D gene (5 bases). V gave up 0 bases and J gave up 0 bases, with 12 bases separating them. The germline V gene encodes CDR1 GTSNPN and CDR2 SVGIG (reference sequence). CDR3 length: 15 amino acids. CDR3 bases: TGTGCCTGGAGTGTAGGGTTTGGGAGCTCCTACGAGCAGTACTTC. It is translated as CAWSVGFGSSYEQYF.

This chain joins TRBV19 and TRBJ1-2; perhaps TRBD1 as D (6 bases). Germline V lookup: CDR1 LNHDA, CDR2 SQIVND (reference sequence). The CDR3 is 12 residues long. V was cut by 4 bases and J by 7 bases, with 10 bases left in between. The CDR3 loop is CASSTRQAGYTF. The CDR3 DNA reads TGTGCCAGTAGTACCAGACAGGCTGGCTACACCTTC.

This CDR3 reads CASTSTSLIWNEQFF. The CDR3 DNA reads TGTGCCAGTACCTCGACTAGCCTGATTTGGAATGAGCAGTTCTTC. The V gene is TRBV19, the J gene TRBJ2-1, with TRBD2 matching 7 bases. There are 15 residues in the CDR3. Germline loops: CDR1 LNHDA, CDR2 SQIVND (reference sequence). V shed 7 bases, J shed 7 bases, and the junction held 13 bases outside the gene matches.

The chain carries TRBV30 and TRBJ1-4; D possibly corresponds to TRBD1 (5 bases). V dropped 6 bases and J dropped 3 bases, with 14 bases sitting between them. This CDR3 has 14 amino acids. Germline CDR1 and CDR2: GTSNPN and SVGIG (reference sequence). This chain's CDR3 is CACKSGIANEKLFF. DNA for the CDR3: TGTGCCTGCAAGTCAGGGATAGCTAATGAAAAACTGTTTTTT. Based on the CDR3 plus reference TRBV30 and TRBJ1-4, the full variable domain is SQTIHQWPATLVQPVGSPLSLECTVEGTSNPNLYWYRQAAGRGLQLLFYSVGIGQISSEVPQNLSASRPQDRQFILSSKKLLLSDSGFYLCACKSGIANEKLFFGSGTQLSVL.

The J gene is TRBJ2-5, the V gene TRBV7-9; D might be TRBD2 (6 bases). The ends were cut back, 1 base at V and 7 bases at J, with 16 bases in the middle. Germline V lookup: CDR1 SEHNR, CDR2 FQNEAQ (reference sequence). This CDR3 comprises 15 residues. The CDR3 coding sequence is TGTGCCAGCAGCTTAGATGGTAGCGGCCTGGGGACCCAGTACTTC. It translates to CASSLDGSGLGTQYF.

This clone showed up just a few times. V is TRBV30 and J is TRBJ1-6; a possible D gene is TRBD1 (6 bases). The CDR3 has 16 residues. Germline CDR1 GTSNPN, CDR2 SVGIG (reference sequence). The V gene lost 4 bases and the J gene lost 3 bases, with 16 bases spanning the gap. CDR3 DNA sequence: TGTGCCTGGACGGTGGGGGGGGCTTACTATAATTCACCCCTCCACTTT. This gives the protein CAWTVGGAYYNSPLHF.

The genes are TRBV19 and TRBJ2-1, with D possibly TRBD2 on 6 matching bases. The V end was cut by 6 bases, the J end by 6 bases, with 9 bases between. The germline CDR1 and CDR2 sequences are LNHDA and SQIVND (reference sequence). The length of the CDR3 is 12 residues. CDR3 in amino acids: CASRMGGNEQFF. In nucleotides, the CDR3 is TGTGCCAGTAGGATGGGGGGCAATGAGCAGTTCTTC.

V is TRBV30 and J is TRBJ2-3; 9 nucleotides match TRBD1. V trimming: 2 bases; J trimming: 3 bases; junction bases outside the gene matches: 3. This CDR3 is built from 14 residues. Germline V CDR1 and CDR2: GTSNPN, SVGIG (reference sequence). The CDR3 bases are TGTGCCTGGAGTCGGGACAGGGAGACAGATACGCAGTATTTT. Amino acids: CAWSRDRETDTQYF.

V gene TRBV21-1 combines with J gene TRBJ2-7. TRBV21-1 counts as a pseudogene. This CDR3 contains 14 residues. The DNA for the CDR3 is TGTGCCAGCAGCAGCCCCGGAAGAGATTACGAGCAGTACTTC. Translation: CASSSPGRDYEQYF.

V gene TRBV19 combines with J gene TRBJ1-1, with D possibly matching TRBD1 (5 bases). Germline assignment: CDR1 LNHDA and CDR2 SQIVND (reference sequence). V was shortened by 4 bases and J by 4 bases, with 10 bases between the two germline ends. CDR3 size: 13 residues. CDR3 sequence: CASSTTVGTEAFF. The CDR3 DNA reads TGTGCCAGTAGTACGACAGTGGGCACTGAAGCTTTCTTT.

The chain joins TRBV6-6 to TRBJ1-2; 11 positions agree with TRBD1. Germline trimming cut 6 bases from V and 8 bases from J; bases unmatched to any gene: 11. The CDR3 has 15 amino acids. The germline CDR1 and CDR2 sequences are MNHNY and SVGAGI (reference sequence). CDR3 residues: CASRIPGQGASGYTF. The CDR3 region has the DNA TGTGCCAGCAGAATCCCTGGACAGGGGGCGAGCGGCTACACCTTC.

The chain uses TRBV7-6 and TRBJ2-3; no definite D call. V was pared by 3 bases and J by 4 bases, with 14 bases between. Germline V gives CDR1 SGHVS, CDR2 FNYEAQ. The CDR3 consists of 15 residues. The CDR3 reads CASSFANPGADTQYF. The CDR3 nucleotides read TGTGCCAGCAGCTTCGCCAACCCTGGGGCAGATACGCAGTATTTT.

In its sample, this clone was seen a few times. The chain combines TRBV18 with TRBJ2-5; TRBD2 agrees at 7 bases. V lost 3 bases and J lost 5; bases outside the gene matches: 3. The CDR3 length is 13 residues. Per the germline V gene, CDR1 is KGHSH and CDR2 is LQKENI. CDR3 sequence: CASSPGGPETQYF. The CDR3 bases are TGTGCCAGCTCACCGGGAGGGCCCGAGACCCAGTACTTC. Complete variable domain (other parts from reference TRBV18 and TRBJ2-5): NAGVMQNPRHLVRRRGQEARLRCSPMKGHSHVYWYRQLPEEGLKFMVYLQKENIIDESGMPKERFSAEFPKEGPSILRIQQVVRGDSAAYFCASSPGGPETQYFGPGTRLLVL.

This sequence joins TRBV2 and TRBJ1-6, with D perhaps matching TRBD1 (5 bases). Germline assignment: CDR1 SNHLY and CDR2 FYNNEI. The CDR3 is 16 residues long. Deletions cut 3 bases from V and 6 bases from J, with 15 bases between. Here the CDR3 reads CASSEAGPNFNSPLHF. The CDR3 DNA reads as TGTGCCAGCAGTGAGGCAGGGCCAAATTTTAATTCACCCCTCCACTTT.

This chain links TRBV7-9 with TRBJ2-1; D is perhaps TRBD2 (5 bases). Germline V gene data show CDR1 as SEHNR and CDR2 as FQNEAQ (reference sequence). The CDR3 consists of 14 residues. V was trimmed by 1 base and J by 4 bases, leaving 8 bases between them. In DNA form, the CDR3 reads TGTGCCAGCAGCTTAGTCACTAGATACAATGAGCAGTTCTTC. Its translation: CASSLVTRYNEQFF. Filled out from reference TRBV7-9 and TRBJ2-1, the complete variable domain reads DTGVSQNPRHKITKRGQNVTFRCDPISEHNRLYWYRQTLGQGPEFLTYFQNEAQLEKSRLLSDRFSAERPKGSFSTLEIQRTEQGDSAMYLCASSLVTRYNEQFFGPGTRLTVL.

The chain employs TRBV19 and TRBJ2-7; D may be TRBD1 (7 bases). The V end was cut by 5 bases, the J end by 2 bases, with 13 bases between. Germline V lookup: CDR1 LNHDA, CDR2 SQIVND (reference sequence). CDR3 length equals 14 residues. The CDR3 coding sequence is TGTGCCAGTAGTGCGGGACAGACCGCCTACGAGCAGTACTTC. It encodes CASSAGQTAYEQYF.

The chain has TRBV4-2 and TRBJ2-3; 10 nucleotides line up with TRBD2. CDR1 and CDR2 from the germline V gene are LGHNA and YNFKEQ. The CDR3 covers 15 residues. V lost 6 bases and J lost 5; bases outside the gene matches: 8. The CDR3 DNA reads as TGTGCCAGCAGTTCCGGGATAGCGGGAGGAGATACGCAGTATTTT. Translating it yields CASSSGIAGGDTQYF.

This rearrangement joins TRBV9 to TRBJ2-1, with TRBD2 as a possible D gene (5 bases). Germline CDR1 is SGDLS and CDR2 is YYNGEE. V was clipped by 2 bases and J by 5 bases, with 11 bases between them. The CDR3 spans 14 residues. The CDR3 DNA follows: TGTGCCAGCAGCGTGGGTGGGAGAGACAATGAGCAGTTCTTC. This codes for CASSVGGRDNEQFF.